These 5 T cell receptor beta chains were sequenced from one sample in a study of T cell repertoires in cytomegalovirus infection. TCRdb reprocessed the reads via MiXCR and lists one record per CDR3 protein. Seen here are 510,000 or so distinct CDR3 sequences, 26% observed once, and the top ten hold 13%. Sequencing was done on a sample of PBMCs. Receptors were obtained from a human donor in good health (CMV status not recorded). Some clones in this sample may be carry-over from other donors' samples.

This clonotype has only a few counts. The genes are TRBV27 and TRBJ2-7; 7 bases are a match to TRBD1. J lost 7 bases, V lost 0 bases, and 6 bases had no gene match. The CDR3 spans 14 residues. Germline V gene sequence: CDR1 MNHEY, CDR2 SMNVEV (reference sequence). This CDR3 is CASSLSGTAREQYF. For the CDR3, the DNA is TGTGCCAGCAGTTTATCTGGGACAGCTCGAGAGCAGTACTTC.

The chain is built from TRBV27 and TRBJ1-1; D uncertain. Looked up from germline, CDR1 is MNHEY and CDR2 is SMNVEV (reference sequence). CDR3 length: 17 amino acids. Trimming shortened V by 1 base and J by 4 bases, and 19 bases separated the two germline ends. CDR3 nucleotides: TGTGCCAGCAGTTTATTTCTAGGCATTGGGAGCACCACTGAAGCTTTCTTT. Residues: CASSLFLGIGSTTEAFF.

Ten or more counts support this clonotype. The chain joins TRBV7-8 to TRBJ1-1, with 10 bases aligning to TRBD1. Trimming removed 5 bases from V and 1 base from J; junction bases left unmatched: 1. The length of the CDR3 is 14 residues. Germline V CDR1 and CDR2: SGHVS, FQNEAQ. CDR3 amino acids: CASSRDRGNTEAFF. CDR3 coding DNA: TGTGCCAGCAGCCGGGACAGGGGGAACACTGAAGCTTTCTTT.

Only a few counts were recorded for this clonotype. The gene calls are TRBV13 and TRBJ1-4; no reliable D call. The CDR3 spans 11 residues. V was shortened by 0 bases and J by 10 bases, with 3 bases between the two germline ends. Germline CDR1 reads PRHDT; CDR2 reads FYEKMQ (reference sequence). For the CDR3, the DNA is TGTGCCAGCAGCTTAGGGGGAAAACTGTTTTTT. It is translated as CASSLGGKLFF.

This clonotype was seen ten or more times. CDR3 loop: CASSAWQGVQGNEQFF. CDR3 DNA: TGTGCCAGCAGCGCCTGGCAGGGCGTACAAGGCAATGAGCAGTTCTTC. The V gene is TRBV7-9, the J gene TRBJ2-1; tentatively, D is TRBD1 (5 bases). The CDR3 loop spans 16 amino acids. The germline V gene has CDR1 SEHNR and CDR2 FQNEAQ (reference sequence). Trimming removed 5 bases from V and 6 bases from J, with 20 bases in between. Full variable domain (outside the CDR3, taken from reference TRBV7-9 and TRBJ2-1): DTGVSQNPRHKITKRGQNVTFRCDPISEHNRLYWYRQTLGQGPEFLTYFQNEAQLEKSRLLSDRFSAERPKGSFSTLEIQRTEQGDSAMYLCASSAWQGVQGNEQFFGPGTRLTVL.